This TCR beta chain was profiled in a study of blood T cell repertoires in COVID-19. Study-level background: Material from acute and convalescent COVID-19 was sourced from the United States, Italy and Spain. T cells, B-cell-depleted T cells, or PBMCs provided the cDNA or gDNA that served as material.

Per germline, CDR1 SGHRS and CDR2 YFSETQ. V was pared by 4 bases and J by 5 bases, with 10 bases of the junction left unmatched. CDR3 length equals 15 residues. Per the original data handling: For nucleated cells, counts were estimated from reference gene primer amplification. Using immunoSEQ multiplex PCR, the repertoire was profiled, and TCRdb retains in-frame clones only, with some absent. The DNA was the basis for D and trimming; V, J and clone size are from that table. The table lists roughly 77,000 clones, around 74% of them singletons. The receptor comes from a human donor in a cohort sampled during active COVID-19. The sequenced sample consisted of peripheral blood. The V and J genes are TRBV5-1 and TRBJ2-5, with 8 positions matching TRBD1. The CDR3 protein is CASSTGTGDGETQYF. CDR3 in DNA: TGCGCCAGCAGCACAGGGACAGGTGATGGGGAGACCCAGTACTTC.